The clone carrying this TCR beta chain was detected a few times. Its target is unknown. This entry comes from a study of vaccination and CD4 T cells after COVID-19. Sequencing of cultured CD4+ T cell DNA used the Oncomine TCR Beta short-read assay. TCRdb reprocessed the PCR reads via MiXCR and lists one record per CDR3 protein. The data contain under 30,000 distinct CDR3 sequences, roughly 42% of them singletons. Germline CDR1 and CDR2: DFQATT and SNEGSKA (reference sequence). V lost 3 bases to trimming and J lost 2 bases; unmatched junction nucleotides: 8. This CDR3 contains 15 residues. Treatment described: roughly 10-day PBMC culture with coronavirus spike peptide pools or control peptides (ViraFEST assay). Dates of PCR positivity, March to December 2020, preceded the US Alpha, Beta and Delta variants. Every well contained approximately 2 million PBMCs, which were grown with about 9.2 IU/ml IL-2 and about 9.5 ug/ml peptide pools.

This rearrangement joins TRBV20-1 to TRBJ2-5, with 8 positions matching TRBD2. The sequence derives from a human donor who had recovered from COVID-19. Input material: CD4+ T cells from blood, cultured in vitro. The CDR3 DNA reads TGCAGTGCTAGTGTCTTCGGGGGGGATCAAGAGACCCAGTACTTC. It yields the protein CSASVFGGDQETQYF.